This entry is about one T cell receptor (beta chain). The data are from a study of blood T cells in healthy people across ages. This CDR3 contains 13 residues. Trimming at V came to 7 bases and at J to 3 bases, leaving 5 bases not matched to a gene. Germline CDR1 and CDR2: WSHSY and SAAADI. There were healthy Caucasian individuals from Russia, aged about 6 to 90, serving as donors. Peripheral blood from each donor was collected in a volume of approximately 10 milliliters. It was with a sample-barcoded 5' primer and a J-beta primer mix that a second PCR of about 7 to 12 cycles was run. Each sample provided no less than 3 million CDR3-containing paired-end reads. TCRdb re-called the 5' RACE reads with MiXCR, one entry per CDR3 protein. The data show hundreds of thousands of distinct CDR3 sequences, with over 40% seen just once and roughly 14% held by the top ten.

The chain is built from TRBV10-2 and TRBJ1-2, with TRBD1 matching over 7 bases. This sequence originates from a woman older than 75 in good health. Sequencing input: blood. CDR3 DNA: TGCGCCAGCACTCAGGGGGTTGACTATGGCTACACCTTC. This codes for CASTQGVDYGYTF.